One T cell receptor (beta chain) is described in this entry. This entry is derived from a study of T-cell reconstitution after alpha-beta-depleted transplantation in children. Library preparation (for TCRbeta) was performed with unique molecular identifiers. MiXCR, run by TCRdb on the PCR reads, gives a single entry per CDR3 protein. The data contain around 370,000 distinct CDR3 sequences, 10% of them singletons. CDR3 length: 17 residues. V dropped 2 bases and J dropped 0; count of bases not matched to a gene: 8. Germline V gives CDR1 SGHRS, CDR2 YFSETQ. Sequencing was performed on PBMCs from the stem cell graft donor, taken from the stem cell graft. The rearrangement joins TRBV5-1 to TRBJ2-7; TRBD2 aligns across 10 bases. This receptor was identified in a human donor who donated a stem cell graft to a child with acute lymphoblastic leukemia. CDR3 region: CASSFPSGGPFSYEQYF. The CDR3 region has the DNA TGCGCCAGCAGCTTCCCTAGCGGGGGTCCCTTCTCCTACGAGCAGTACTTC. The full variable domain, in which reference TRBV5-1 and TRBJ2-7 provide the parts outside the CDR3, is KAGVTQTPRYLIKTRGQQVTLSCSPISGHRSVSWYQQTPGQGLQFLFEYFSETQRNKGNFPGRFSGRQFSNSRSEMNVSTLELGDSALYLCASSFPSGGPFSYEQYFGPGTRLTVT.